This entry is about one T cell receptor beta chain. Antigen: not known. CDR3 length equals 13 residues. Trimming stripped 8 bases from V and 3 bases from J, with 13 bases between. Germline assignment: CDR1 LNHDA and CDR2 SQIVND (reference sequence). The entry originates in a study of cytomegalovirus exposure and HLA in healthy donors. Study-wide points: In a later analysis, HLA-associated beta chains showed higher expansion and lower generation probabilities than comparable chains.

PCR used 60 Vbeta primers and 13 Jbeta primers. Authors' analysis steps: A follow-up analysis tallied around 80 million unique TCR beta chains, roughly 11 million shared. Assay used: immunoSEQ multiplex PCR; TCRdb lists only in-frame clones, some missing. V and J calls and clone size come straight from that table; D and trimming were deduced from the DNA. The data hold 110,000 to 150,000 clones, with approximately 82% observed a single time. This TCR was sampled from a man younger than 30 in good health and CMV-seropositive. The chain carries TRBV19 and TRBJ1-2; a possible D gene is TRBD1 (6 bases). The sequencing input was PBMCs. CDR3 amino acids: CASQMGTYYGYTF. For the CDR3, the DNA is TGTGCCAGTCAGATGGGGACATACTATGGCTACACCTTC.